This record covers a single T cell receptor beta chain. The data were obtained in a study of CD8 T cells in Susac syndrome. V lost 1 base and J lost 2; bases outside the gene matches: 10. In germline, CDR1 is SEHNR, CDR2 FQNEAQ (reference sequence). The CDR3 length is 18 residues. With random hexamers, roughly 0.5 to 1 ug RNA was reverse transcribed. TCRdb recomputed calls from the immunoSEQ multiplex PCR reads with MiXCR, one row per CDR3 protein. The sample records fewer than 350,000 distinct CDR3 sequences, almost 85% being singletons. This rearrangement joins TRBV7-9 to TRBJ1-5; 8 nucleotides agree with TRBD1. This receptor was identified in a human donor with multiple sclerosis. Sample: CD8+ T cells from PBMCs. For the CDR3, the DNA is TGTGCCAGCAGCTTAGTTGCCCAGGGGGCGCGGGGCAATCAGCCCCAGCATTTT. Its translation: CASSLVAQGARGNQPQHF.